Included here is one T cell receptor (beta chain) sequence, with context. Its specificity is not known. PCR amplification relied on 60 Vbeta primers (plus 13 Jbeta primers). The repertoire was sequenced with immunoSEQ multiplex PCR; TCRdb's copy has only in-frame clones and lacks some. The sample includes 250,000 to 350,000 clones, over 85% of them seen just once. With V trimmed by 3 bases and J by 8 bases, 10 bases remained unmatched. The germline V gene encodes CDR1 SGHRS and CDR2 YFSETQ. The CDR3 has 15 residues. This record comes from a study of cytomegalovirus exposure and HLA in healthy donors. Study details: Assignment to the Caucasian-associated ancestry cluster applied to around four fifths of the roughly 400 genotyped donors. Notes on the study in general: Using a false discovery rate of 0.05, a later analysis showed that 16,951 TCR beta sequences were associated with HLA alleles. Altogether, 170 or so TCR beta chains were recorded as cytomegalovirus-associated.

The receptor was derived from a woman under 30 in good health and CMV-seronegative. Material: PBMCs. The V call is TRBV5-1, the J call TRBJ2-2, with 7 bases that match TRBD1. The CDR3 protein is CASSSGTAGIGELFF. The CDR3 DNA follows: TGCGCCAGCAGCTCCGGGACAGCTGGAATTGGGGAGCTGTTTTTT.